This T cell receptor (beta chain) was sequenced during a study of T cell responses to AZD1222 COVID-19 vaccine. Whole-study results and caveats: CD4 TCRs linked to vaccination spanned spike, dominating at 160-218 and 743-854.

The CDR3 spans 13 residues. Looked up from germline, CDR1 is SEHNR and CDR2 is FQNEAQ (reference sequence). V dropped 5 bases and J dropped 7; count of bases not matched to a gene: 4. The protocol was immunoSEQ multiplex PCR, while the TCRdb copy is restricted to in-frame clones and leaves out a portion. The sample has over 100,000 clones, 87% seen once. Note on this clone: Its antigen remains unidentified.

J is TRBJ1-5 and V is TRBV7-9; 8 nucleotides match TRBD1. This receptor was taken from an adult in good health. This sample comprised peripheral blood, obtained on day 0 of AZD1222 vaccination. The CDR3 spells CASSPRGPQPQHF. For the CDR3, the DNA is TGTGCCAGCAGCCCCAGGGGGCCCCAGCCCCAGCATTTT.